Listed below are T cell receptor beta chains from one sample, sequenced in a study of blood T cells in healthy people across ages. TCRdb reprocessed the 5' RACE reads via MiXCR and lists one record per CDR3 protein. The repertoire holds 1.5 million to 2 million distinct CDR3 sequences, with approximately 50% as singletons. Sequencing input: blood. Source of these receptors: a woman between 40 and 55 years old in good health. Both conserved end residues are part of each CDR3. The D gene is left open where the match is weak. The size field is filled for only some rows; it gives once, few, many or a size class.

J	V	size	D	length	DNA	CDR3
TRBJ2-1	TRBV6-5	-	TRBD2	16	TGTGCCAGCAGTTCTAGCGGTTGGGTCACCTACAATGAGCAGTTCTTC	CASSSSGWVTYNEQFF
TRBJ2-3	TRBV4-3	-	TRBD2	17	TGCGCCAGCAGCCAAGCTGGGGCGGGGGGGAACACAGATACGCAGTATTTT	CASSQAGAGGNTDTQYF
TRBJ2-3	TRBV7-3	-	-	13	TGTGCCAGCAGCTCCGTGAACCCAGATACGCAGTATTTT	CASSSVNPDTQYF
TRBJ1-2	TRBV7-2	few	TRBD1	17	TGTGCCAGCAGCTTAGACGGGGGGACAGGGGGTGAATATGGCTACACCTTC	CASSLDGGTGGEYGYTF
TRBJ2-3	TRBV29-1	-	-	13	TGCAGCGCATCTCAGGGTAGCACAGATACGCAGTATTTT	CSASQGSTDTQYF
TRBJ1-1	TRBV20-1	-	-	11	TGCAGTGCTATCATGAACACTGAAGCTTTCTTT	CSAIMNTEAFF
TRBJ2-3	TRBV9	many	-	14	TGTGCCAGCAGCGTAGGACAGGGCACAGATACGCAGTATTTT	CASSVGQGTDTQYF
TRBJ2-1	TRBV20-1	-	TRBD1	15	TGCAGTGCTAGACAGGGACAGGGGGGCTACAATGAGCAGTTCTTC	CSARQGQGGYNEQFF
TRBJ2-1	TRBV20-1	-	TRBD2	15	TGCAGTGCTAGAGTGGGCGGGGGACCCTACAATGAGCAGTTCTTC	CSARVGGGPYNEQFF
TRBJ2-1	TRBV4-3	-	-	13	TGCGCCAGCAGTAAAATAGCCTACTGGGAGCAGTTCTTC	CASSKIAYWEQFF
TRBJ1-2	TRBV11-2	-	TRBD1	14	TGTGCCAGCAAGTCACAGGGGGTACTCTATGGCTACACCTTC	CASKSQGVLYGYTF
TRBJ1-6	TRBV4-3	-	-	15	TGCGCCAGCAGCCAAGAAGCATCAAGGGGTTCACCCCTCCACTTT	CASSQEASRGSPLHF
TRBJ1-2	TRBV12-3/TRBV12-4	-	-	15	TGTGCCAGCAGTTTACAGACAGTGAATAACTATGGCTACACCTTC	CASSLQTVNNYGYTF
TRBJ1-1	TRBV11-1	-	-	15	TGTGCCAGCAGCTTAGGAGGTACCTGGGGCACTGAAGCTTTCTTT	CASSLGGTWGTEAFF
TRBJ2-1	TRBV27	-	-	12	TGTGCCAGCAGACCACGCTACAATGAGCAGTTCTTC	CASRPRYNEQFF
TRBJ2-7	TRBV28	-	TRBD1	13	TGTGCCAGCACCCAGGACAGGTACAATGAGCAGTACTTC	CASTQDRYNEQYF
TRBJ2-5	TRBV29-1	many	-	12	TGCAGCGCAATTCTGGACTTGGAGACCCAGTACTTC	CSAILDLETQYF
TRBJ2-5	TRBV5-1	few	-	14	TGCGCCAGCAGCCCAAGAGGCCCGGGGGAGACCCAGTACTTC	CASSPRGPGETQYF
TRBJ1-2	TRBV29-1	few	-	14	TGCAGCGTAGAAACAGGGTTTGAAGGCTATGGCTACACCTTC	CSVETGFEGYGYTF
TRBJ2-5	TRBV24-1	-	-	13	TGTGCCACCAGTGATTCGGCGCAAGAGACCCAGTACTTC	CATSDSAQETQYF
TRBJ2-1	TRBV4-2	-	TRBD2	19	TGTGCCAGCAGCCCTCAGGGAAGGACTAGCGGGAGGGGTTTGGATGAGCAGTTCTTC	CASSPQGRTSGRGLDEQFF
TRBJ2-1	TRBV11-2	-	TRBD2	16	TGTGCCAGCATCCCGTGGCCAGCGGGGGTGGTTAGTGAGCAGTTCTTC	CASIPWPAGVVSEQFF
TRBJ1-1	TRBV29-1	-	TRBD1	14	TGCAGCGTTAGATCGGACAGGTGGACGTCTGAAGCTTTCTTT	CSVRSDRWTSEAFF
TRBJ1-1	TRBV7-2	-	-	15	TGTGCCAGCAGCTACGGGGGCCGGGTTGACACTGAAGCTTTCTTT	CASSYGGRVDTEAFF
TRBJ1-2	TRBV7-2	-	-	15	TGTGCCAGCAGCCCCCCCGGAAGGGTAGCCTATGGCTACACCTTC	CASSPPGRVAYGYTF
TRBJ2-5	TRBV28	-	TRBD2	18	TGTGCCAGCAGTTTAGCCCGACTAGCGGGGAGTAATCAAGAGACCCAGTACTTC	CASSLARLAGSNQETQYF
TRBJ1-6	TRBV5-1	few	TRBD1	15	TGCGCCAGCAGCTTGGTGGGACAGGAGAATTCACCCCTCCACTTT	CASSLVGQENSPLHF
TRBJ1-2	TRBV29-1	few	-	12	TGCAGCGCCCTAGGGACCGAGTATGGCTACACCTTC	CSALGTEYGYTF
TRBJ2-7	TRBV21-1	-	-	19	TGTGCCAGCAGCAACAGGGTTTGGGTAGTTCTACGAACAACCTACGAGCAGTACTTC	CASSNRVWVVLRTTYEQYF
TRBJ2-7	TRBV6-2/TRBV6-3	-	-	17	TGTGCCAGCAGCCCGAGAACGGGGTCGAAAAGATTCTACGAGCAGTACTTC	CASSPRTGSKRFYEQYF
TRBJ1-2	TRBV27	-	TRBD1	16	TGTGCCAGCAGAGAAAATACAGGGGGATCTAACTATGGCTACACCTTC	CASRENTGGSNYGYTF
TRBJ1-2	TRBV7-2	-	-	15	TGTGCCAGCAGCTTATTTCGTGAGGACAACTATGGCTACACCTTC	CASSLFREDNYGYTF
TRBJ2-6	TRBV5-5	-	-	17	TGTGCCAGCAGCCGCCCTGACAGGTCCTCTGGGGCCAACGTCCTGACTTTC	CASSRPDRSSGANVLTF